The next 29 T cell receptor beta chains were all read from a single sample in a study of OX40 agonist ivuxolimab in advanced cancers. TCRdb's table, derived via immunoSEQ multiplex PCR, lists solely in-frame clones and lacks some. The sample records 100,000 or so clones, 90% to 97% being singletons. The sequencing used CD4+ or CD8+ T cells sorted from blood, collected in a trial of the OX40 agonist ivuxolimab. The receptors here all came from an adult with an advanced solid tumor such as melanoma, head and neck, liver or kidney cancer.

V gene TRBV19 combines with J gene TRBJ2-1; 7 bases align to TRBD1. The CDR3 spans 15 residues. V trimming: 4 bases; J trimming: 4 bases; junction bases outside the gene matches: 7. Germline lookup yields CDR1 LNHDA and CDR2 SQIVND (reference sequence). CDR3 sequence: CASSTGQTSYNEQFF. The CDR3 DNA reads TGTGCCAGTAGTACGGGACAGACAAGTTACAATGAGCAGTTCTTC.

The J gene is TRBJ2-7, the V gene TRBV27, with TRBD2 as a possible D gene (5 bases). V was pared by 4 bases and J by 7 bases, with 8 bases between. Germline loops: CDR1 MNHEY, CDR2 SMNVEV (reference sequence). The CDR3 spans 11 residues. The DNA for the CDR3 is TGTGCCAGCAGTTCCTCGGGGGAGCAGTACTTC. Protein: CASSSSGEQYF.

The chain links TRBV28 to TRBJ2-2; 8 nucleotides line up with TRBD2. In germline, CDR1 is MDHEN, CDR2 SYDVKM. Trimming took 4 bases from V and 7 from J; bases not matched to a gene: 11. The CDR3 runs 16 residues. CDR3 sequence: CASSSEGLVEVGELFF. The CDR3 DNA reads as TGTGCCAGCAGTTCGGAGGGACTAGTCGAAGTCGGGGAGCTGTTTTTT.

This chain joins TRBV5-5 and TRBJ1-5; 8 bases match TRBD1. J was trimmed by 4 bases and V by 8 bases; bases with no gene match: 8. Germline CDR1 and CDR2: SGHKS and YYEKEE (reference sequence). This CDR3 region has 14 residues. CDR3 nucleotides: TGTGCCAGTGGACAGGGTTACTCAAATCAGCCCCAGCATTTT. Residues: CASGQGYSNQPQHF.

The V call is TRBV7-9, the J call TRBJ2-3; 9 bases fit TRBD1. Germline V gene data show CDR1 as SEHNR and CDR2 as FQNEAQ (reference sequence). This CDR3 spans 16 amino acids. V lost 4 bases, J lost 7 bases, and 12 bases stayed unmatched. CDR3 nucleotides: TGTGCCAGCAGCTGGACCGGGACAGGGCAGGCTAATACGCAGTATTTT. This encodes CASSWTGTGQANTQYF.

The chain carries TRBV7-9 and TRBJ2-7, with 9 bases that match TRBD1. Germline V gives CDR1 SEHNR, CDR2 FQNEAQ (reference sequence). V lost 3 bases to trimming and J lost 4 bases; unmatched junction nucleotides: 10. The CDR3 extends over 16 amino acids. The CDR3 reads CASSFPPSTGGYEQYF. CDR3 nucleotide sequence: TGTGCCAGCAGCTTCCCACCCTCGACAGGGGGGTACGAGCAGTACTTC.

This chain connects TRBV7-2 to TRBJ2-7, with a weak D call TRBD1 (6 bases). Germline V gene data show CDR1 as SGHTA and CDR2 as FQGNSA. The CDR3 runs 14 residues. Trimming stripped 5 bases from V and 2 bases from J, with 13 bases between. CDR3 in amino acids: CASSEWTDAYEQYF. The CDR3 nucleotides are TGTGCCAGCAGCGAATGGACAGATGCCTACGAGCAGTACTTC.

The gene calls are TRBV19 and TRBJ1-4; 7 bases agree with TRBD1. V dropped 4 bases and J dropped 5; count of bases not matched to a gene: 10. Germline values: CDR1 LNHDA, CDR2 SQIVND (reference sequence). This CDR3 has 16 amino acids. CDR3 region: CASSTSRDSYNEKLFF. In DNA, the CDR3 is TGTGCCAGTAGTACTAGCCGGGACAGTTACAATGAAAAACTGTTTTTT.

CDR3 DNA sequence: TGTGCCAGCAGCTCCCAAACGGGACAGGGATATAGGAAGCAGTACTTC. Translated, it gives CASSSQTGQGYRKQYF. The chain is built from TRBV5-6 and TRBJ2-7, with TRBD1 matching over 9 bases. This CDR3 has 16 residues. Unmatched junction bases numbered 15, after V lost 3 bases and J lost 8 bases. Germline assignment: CDR1 SGHDT and CDR2 YYEEEE.

The chain links TRBV9 to TRBJ2-3, with TRBD1 matching over 9 bases. Per the germline V gene, CDR1 is SGDLS and CDR2 is YYNGEE. The CDR3 is 16 residues long. V lost 0 bases, J lost 0 bases, and 2 bases stayed unmatched. CDR3 in DNA: TGTGCCAGCAGCGTAGCACAGGGGGCTAGCACAGATACGCAGTATTTT. It specifies CASSVAQGASTDTQYF.

The gene calls are TRBV5-6 and TRBJ1-5; 7 bases are shared with TRBD1. With V trimmed by 2 bases and J by 7 bases, 6 bases remained unmatched. The germline CDR1 and CDR2 sequences are SGHDT and YYEEEE. The CDR3 loop spans 14 amino acids. The CDR3 sequence: CASSFRQGRQPQHF. CDR3 nucleotides: TGTGCCAGCAGCTTTCGACAGGGAAGGCAGCCCCAGCATTTT.

J is TRBJ2-7 and V is TRBV10-3; no clear D gene. Trimming took 5 bases from V and 2 from J, leaving 16 bases between them. The CDR3 length is 15 residues. Germline CDR1 and CDR2: ENHRY and SYGVKD. Written as DNA, the CDR3 is TGTGCCATCAGTCCCCCCGGCGTGTTGGCCTACGAGCAGTACTTC. Its protein product is CAISPPGVLAYEQYF.

The chain couples TRBV27 to TRBJ2-2; TRBD2 is a possible D gene (6 bases). The CDR3 consists of 16 residues. V lost 3 bases and J lost 1, with 12 bases in between. Germline V lookup: CDR1 MNHEY, CDR2 SMNVEV (reference sequence). CDR3 residues: CASSLEGFLNTGELFF. CDR3 in DNA: TGTGCCAGCAGTTTGGAGGGCTTCTTGAACACCGGGGAGCTGTTTTTT.

The sample holds a few counts of this clone. The V and J genes are TRBV7-9 and TRBJ2-7, with TRBD1 matching over 11 bases. Germline CDR1 and CDR2: SEHNR and FQNEAQ (reference sequence). J gave up 7 bases and V 1 base, and 3 bases lay outside the gene matches. CDR3 length equals 14 residues. CDR3 sequence (DNA): TGTGCCAGCAGCTTAGTTGGGACAGGGGGTGAGCAGTACTTC. Translated, it gives CASSLVGTGGEQYF. The full variable domain, in which reference TRBV7-9 and TRBJ2-7 provide the parts outside the CDR3, is DTGVSQNPRHKITKRGQNVTFRCDPISEHNRLYWYRQTLGQGPEFLTYFQNEAQLEKSRLLSDRFSAERPKGSFSTLEIQRTEQGDSAMYLCASSLVGTGGEQYFGPGTRLTVT.

The chain combines TRBV27 with TRBJ2-7, with a tentative D call TRBD2 (6 bases). From germline, CDR1 is MNHEY and CDR2 SMNVEV (reference sequence). V shed 8 bases and J shed 6 bases, with 14 bases lying between them. This CDR3 region has 12 residues. Written as DNA, the CDR3 is TGTGCCAGCGGCCGGGACTCTGGCGAGCAGTACTTC. It translates to CASGRDSGEQYF.

For the CDR3, the DNA is TGTGCCAGCAGCTTAGTTTCGGGGGGGCCCGGAGAGACCCAGTACTTC. It yields the protein CASSLVSGGPGETQYF. The chain joins TRBV11-2 to TRBJ2-5; 8 bases line up with TRBD2. The V gene end was trimmed by 1 base and the J gene end by 4 bases; junction bases not matched to a gene: 8. This CDR3 has 16 residues. From germline, CDR1 is SGHAT and CDR2 FQNNGV.

V is TRBV7-3 and J is TRBJ2-3, with D tentatively TRBD2 (6 bases). The CDR3 is made up of 14 amino acids. V was trimmed by 0 bases and J by 2 bases, leaving 6 bases between them. Germline loops: CDR1 SGHTA, CDR2 FQGTGA. CDR3 in DNA: TGTGCCAGCAGCTTAACGGACTACACAGATACGCAGTATTTT. Translated, it gives CASSLTDYTDTQYF.

Turning to this clone: At one end the junction does not follow the germline gene, possibly because of a read error. V and J are TRBV6-8 and TRBJ2-2; the D gene is possibly TRBD2 (5 bases). CDR3 length equals 19 residues. Germline CDR1 is MNHGY and CDR2 is SAAAGT. In nucleotides, the CDR3 is TGTGCCAGCAGTTACTCGTTGGGCTCTCCCCGGACGTCGCACCGGGGAGCTGTTTTT. Translation: CASSYSLGSPRTSHRGAVF.

The chain carries TRBV7-6 and TRBJ2-5, with TRBD1 as a possible D gene (5 bases). The J call is uncertain, as TRBJ2-7 better fits the DNA end. From germline, CDR1 is SGHVS and CDR2 FNYEAQ. The CDR3 is 13 residues long. Here the CDR3 DNA reads TGTGCCAGCACCCCCCAGGGAAGTGGCGAGCAGTACTTC. It specifies CASTPQGSGEQYF.

This rearrangement joins TRBV21-1 to TRBJ2-5; no check of the table's D call, TRBD1, against the DNA was made. TRBV21-1 is an annotated pseudogene. The CDR3 covers 16 residues. The CDR3 sequence is CASSKSNGTGEETQYF. Here the CDR3 DNA reads TGTGCCAGCAGCAAAAGCAACGGGACAGGGGAAGAGACCCAGTACTTC.

This chain joins TRBV4-1 and TRBJ1-3; no clear D. The V gene's germline CDR1 is MGHRA and CDR2 YSYEKL. The V end was cut by 1 base, the J end by 4 bases, with 2 bases between. The CDR3 sequence is 12 residues long. The CDR3 protein is CASSQGGNTIYF. CDR3 sequence (DNA): TGCGCCAGCAGCCAAGGGGGAAACACCATATATTTT.

The gene calls are TRBV9 and TRBJ2-3, with D unresolved. CDR1 SGDLS and CDR2 YYNGEE come from the germline V gene. The CDR3 contains 15 residues. Trimming cost V 5 bases and J 0 bases, with 13 bases left between them. Here the CDR3 reads CASRVDSTSTDTQYF. CDR3 DNA: TGTGCCAGCAGAGTCGACTCAACTAGCACAGATACGCAGTATTTT.

V is TRBV14 and J is TRBJ1-1, with TRBD1 identical over 7 bases. The CDR3 length is 15 residues. Germline V lookup: CDR1 SGHDN, CDR2 FVKESK. The V and J ends lost 6 bases and 0 bases, in that order; junction bases with no gene match: 7. The CDR3 nucleotides are TGTGCCAGCAGACGGGGACAGTCTATGAACACTGAAGCTTTCTTT. Translation: CASRRGQSMNTEAFF.

The chain is built from TRBV7-9 and TRBJ2-7, with 11 positions matching TRBD2. Germline loops: CDR1 SEHNR, CDR2 FQNEAQ (reference sequence). Unmatched junction bases numbered 8, after V lost 5 bases and J lost 5 bases. This CDR3 contains 15 residues. CDR3 loop: CASSTQTSGNHEQYF. The DNA for the CDR3 is TGTGCCAGCAGCACACAGACTAGCGGGAATCACGAGCAGTACTTC.

The genes are TRBV5-1 and TRBJ2-7; D unclear. Germline assignment: CDR1 SGHRS and CDR2 YFSETQ. CDR3 size: 12 residues. Trimming cost V 0 bases and J 6 bases, with 7 bases left between them. The CDR3 here is CASSLEGFEQYF. As DNA, the CDR3 is TGCGCCAGCAGCTTGGAAGGGTTCGAGCAGTACTTC.

The chain recombines TRBV27 with TRBJ1-3; no clear D. Trimming took off 5 bases at V and 3 bases at J, with 14 bases between the two ends. This CDR3 spans 15 amino acids. Germline loops: CDR1 MNHEY, CDR2 SMNVEV (reference sequence). CDR3: CASSPLDSFGNTIYF. CDR3 bases: TGTGCCAGCAGTCCCCTCGATTCGTTTGGAAACACCATATATTTT.

The V gene is TRBV28, the J gene TRBJ1-6; D is undetermined. The germline CDR1 and CDR2 sequences are MDHEN and SYDVKM. This CDR3 has 11 residues. Trimming removed 3 bases from V and 12 bases from J, with 6 bases in between. The CDR3, as DNA: TGTGCCAGCAGTTTTGGGTTACCCCTCCACTTT. It encodes CASSFGLPLHF.

The rearrangement uses TRBV18 and TRBJ2-7, with a possible D match to TRBD1 (7 bases). Germline CDR1 is KGHSH and CDR2 is LQKENI. The CDR3 is made up of 17 amino acids. The ends were cut back, 0 bases at V and 0 bases at J, with 15 bases in the middle. CDR3 nucleotides: TGTGCCAGCTCACCACCTGACAGGGAGGAGATCTCCTACGAGCAGTACTTC. Its translation: CASSPPDREEISYEQYF.

This clone was seen a single time. The chain combines TRBV7-9 with TRBJ2-7; D remains unclear. With 1 base removed from V and 5 bases from J, the gap between germline ends came to 12 bases. The CDR3 is 14 residues long. CDR1 and CDR2 (germline): SEHNR, FQNEAQ (reference sequence). CDR3 coding DNA: TGTGCCAGCAGCTTAGTTGTGGGATTCGACGAGCAGTACTTC. It encodes CASSLVVGFDEQYF.